At least ten counts were recorded for the clone carrying this T cell receptor (beta chain). This specimen comes from a study of T cells in Graves' hyperthyroidism and ophthalmopathy. This CDR3 region has 12 residues. Trimming took off 4 bases at V and 2 bases at J, with 8 bases between the two ends. Per germline, CDR1 DFQATT and CDR2 SNEGSKA (reference sequence). RNA transcripts yielded amplified TCR beta CDR3 regions. First-round RT-PCR with HTBI primers amplified the TCR CDR3 region. TCRdb independently ran MiXCR on the multiplex PCR reads; one entry per CDR3 protein. In the table there are around 280,000 distinct CDR3 sequences, approximately 12% of which are singletons. Clinical symptoms, serum thyroxine and TRAb, thyroid ultrasound and orbital computed tomography together formed the diagnostic basis.

The V call is TRBV20-1, the J call TRBJ1-2; D gene uncertain. This TCR derives from a woman aged 25 to 39 with Graves' hyperthyroidism that later progressed to Graves' ophthalmopathy. Specimen: blood. Here the CDR3 reads CSAKIQNYGYTF. The CDR3 region has the DNA TGCAGTGCTAAGATACAGAACTATGGCTACACCTTC.